Presented here are 5 T cell receptor beta chains from one specimen sequenced in a study of control samples from healthy donors and cancer patients. Produced via immunoSEQ multiplex PCR; TCRdb's table is partial and in-frame only. The data contain 180,000 or so clones, about nine tenths of them singletons. Sequenced input: blood. The receptors derive from a woman aged 25-40 years in good health.

This clone has just one count. The sample carries other DNA sequences with the same CDR3. The chain has TRBV18 and TRBJ2-7; D may be TRBD1 (5 bases). The CDR3 contains 15 residues. The germline CDR1 and CDR2 sequences are KGHSH and LQKENI. Trimming cost V 3 bases and J 0 bases, with 12 bases left between them. This CDR3 reads CASSPRQGYSYEQYF. CDR3 bases: TGTGCCAGCTCACCGAGGCAGGGATACTCCTACGAGCAGTACTTC. The whole variable domain, remainder taken from reference TRBV18 and TRBJ2-7, is NAGVMQNPRHLVRRRGQEARLRCSPMKGHSHVYWYRQLPEEGLKFMVYLQKENIIDESGMPKERFSAEFPKEGPSILRIQQVVRGDSAAYFCASSPRQGYSYEQYFGPGTRLTVT.

The chain carries TRBV7-3 and TRBJ2-6; TRBD2 aligns across 8 bases. From germline, CDR1 is SGHTA and CDR2 FQGTGA. Trimming removed 5 bases from V and 2 bases from J; junction bases left unmatched: 2. CDR3 size: 15 residues. In DNA, the CDR3 is TGTGCCAGCAGCACGACTAGCGCTGGGGCCAACGTCCTGACTTTC. This encodes CASSTTSAGANVLTF.

The chain has TRBV2 and TRBJ2-1; D ambiguous. This CDR3 has 15 amino acids. Looked up from germline, CDR1 is SNHLY and CDR2 is FYNNEI. Trimming shortened V by 7 bases and J by 0 bases, and 13 bases separated the two germline ends. The DNA of the CDR3 is TGTGCCAGCACGCCTTTTGAGAGCTCCTACAATGAGCAGTTCTTC. Its translation: CASTPFESSYNEQFF.

V gene TRBV19 combines with J gene TRBJ1-1; unclear D gene. Germline CDR1 and CDR2: LNHDA and SQIVND (reference sequence). Trimming stripped 3 bases from V and 5 bases from J, with 4 bases between. The CDR3 extends over 11 amino acids. The CDR3 bases are TGTGCCAGTAGTATGCTTACTGAAGCTTTCTTT. Its protein product is CASSMLTEAFF.

The genes are TRBV5-6 and TRBJ1-2, with D uncertain. The CDR3 consists of 13 residues. V lost 4 bases, J lost 8 bases, and 15 bases lay in between. Germline V gene data show CDR1 as SGHDT and CDR2 as YYEEEE. This CDR3 reads CASSLPEGRGYTF. Here the CDR3 DNA reads TGTGCCAGCAGCCTACCGGAGGGCCGAGGCTACACCTTC.